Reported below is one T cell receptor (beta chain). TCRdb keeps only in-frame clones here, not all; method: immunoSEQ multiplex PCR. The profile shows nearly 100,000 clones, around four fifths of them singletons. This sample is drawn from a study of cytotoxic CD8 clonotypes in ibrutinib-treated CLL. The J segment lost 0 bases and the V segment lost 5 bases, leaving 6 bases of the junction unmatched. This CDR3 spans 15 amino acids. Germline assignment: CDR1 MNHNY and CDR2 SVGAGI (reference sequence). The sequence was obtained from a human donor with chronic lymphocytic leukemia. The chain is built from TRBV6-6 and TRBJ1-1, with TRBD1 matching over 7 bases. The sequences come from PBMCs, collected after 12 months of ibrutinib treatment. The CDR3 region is CASSVLGQVNTEAFF. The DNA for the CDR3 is TGTGCCAGCAGTGTACTCGGACAGGTGAACACTGAAGCTTTCTTT.